This T cell receptor (beta chain) originates from a study of cytomegalovirus exposure and HLA in healthy donors. The CDR3 has 15 residues. Researchers ran the PCR with 60 Vbeta and 13 Jbeta primers. Sequenced by immunoSEQ multiplex PCR; TCRdb stores in-frame clones only, minus some. The sample shows 60,000 to 80,000 clones, more than 75% of them seen only once. As concerns this clone: Its cognate antigen is unknown.

The study, taken as a whole, reports: Highly shared sequence variants in one cluster were likely a sequencing artifact.

Material: PBMCs. This receptor was obtained from a girl between 5 and 17 years old in good health and CMV-seropositive. The chain recombines TRBV21-1 with TRBJ2-7; the table names TRBD1, a call not compared with the DNA. TRBV21-1 has pseudogene status. In DNA, the CDR3 is TGTGCCAGCAGCAAGCAGGGGACGAGCTCCTACGAGCAGTACTTC. This sequence encodes CASSKQGTSSYEQYF.